This TCR beta chain was profiled in a study of CD8+ T cells in alopecia areata. Study information: Those receiving the skin were roughly 6-11-week-old female C3H/HeJ mice, whose grafts came from approximately 6-12-month-old C3H/HeJ donors with spontaneous alopecia. Findings of the study overall: Alphabeta T cells residing in normal skin are also sequenced in scalp samples. Affected lesional scalp, above all in alopecia totalis/universalis, was more clonal than normal scalp. Possibly as an HLA-related effect, TCR sharing across patients appeared less clear than in mice.

Researchers sorted pooled cutaneous lymph node cells on the basis of CD4, CD8alpha, NKG2D, NKG2ACE and other markers. Sequencing used cDNA as its template, made by extracting RNA and reverse transcribing it. The data were produced by immunoSEQ multiplex PCR, yet TCRdb's version contains in-frame clones alone and is incomplete. Singletons are absent from the sample, which has 250,000 or so clones. CDR1 and CDR2 from the germline V gene are NNHNN and SYGAGS (reference sequence). V lost 6 bases, J lost 4 bases, and 4 bases stayed unmatched. The CDR3 spans 14 residues. This clone occurred a few times. Its specificity is unknown. The listed genes are named as in mouse. The read finishes 4 residues shy of the CDR3 end, and the germline J gene is used to complete it.

The sequenced sample was CD4+ T cells sorted from a lymph node. This rearrangement joins TRBV13-2 to TRBJ2-2; 9 bases agree with TRBD1. The source of this sequence is a C3H/HeJ mouse with alopecia areata. MHC haplotype: H2-k. The sequenced part of the CDR3 DNA is TGTGCCAGCGCTGGGACAGGGAGCACCGGG. This sequence encodes CASAGTGSTG. The complete CDR3 reads CASAGTGSTGQLYF.